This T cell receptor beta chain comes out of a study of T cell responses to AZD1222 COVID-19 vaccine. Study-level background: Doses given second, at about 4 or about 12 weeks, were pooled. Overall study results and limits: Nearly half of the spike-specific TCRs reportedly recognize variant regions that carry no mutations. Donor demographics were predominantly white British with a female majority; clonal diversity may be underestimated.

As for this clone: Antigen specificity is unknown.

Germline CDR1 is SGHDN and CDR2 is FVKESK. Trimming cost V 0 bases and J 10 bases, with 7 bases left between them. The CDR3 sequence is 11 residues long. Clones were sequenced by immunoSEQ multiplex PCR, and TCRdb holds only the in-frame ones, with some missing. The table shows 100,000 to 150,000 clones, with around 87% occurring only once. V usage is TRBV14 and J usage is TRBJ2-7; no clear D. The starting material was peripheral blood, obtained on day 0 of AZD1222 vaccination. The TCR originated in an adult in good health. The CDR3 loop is CASSQDGRQYF. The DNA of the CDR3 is TGTGCCAGCAGCCAAGATGGCCGTCAGTACTTC.